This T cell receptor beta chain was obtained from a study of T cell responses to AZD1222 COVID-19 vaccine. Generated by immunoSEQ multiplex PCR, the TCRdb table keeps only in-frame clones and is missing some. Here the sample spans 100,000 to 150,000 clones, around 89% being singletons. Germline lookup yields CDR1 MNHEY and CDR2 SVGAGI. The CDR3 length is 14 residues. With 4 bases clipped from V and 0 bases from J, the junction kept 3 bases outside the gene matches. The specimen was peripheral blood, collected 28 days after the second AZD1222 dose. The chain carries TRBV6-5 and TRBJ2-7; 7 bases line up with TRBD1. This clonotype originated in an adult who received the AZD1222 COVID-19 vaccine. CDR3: CASSSRQGSYEQYF. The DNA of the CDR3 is TGTGCCAGCAGTTCGAGACAGGGCTCCTACGAGCAGTACTTC.